This TCR beta chain was retrieved from a study of identical twins. Study-wide findings and caveats: Twin-shared out-of-frame alpha sequences showed excess low generation probability. Modeled out-of-frame TCR alpha sharing in monozygotic twins fell below observed levels. Instead of following the same donors, the conclusions were based on cross-sectional statistical analysis.

This clonotype was picked up a small number of times. Its specificity is not known. The V gene lost 8 bases and the J gene lost 0 bases, with 11 bases spanning the gap. The CDR3 is made up of 13 amino acids. CDR1 is PRHDT, CDR2 FYEKMQ, per germline (reference sequence). Template switching, a step in the protocol, added a universal primer site, and cDNA carried unique molecular identifiers. TCRdb passed the 5' RACE reads through MiXCR, listing each CDR3 protein once. The sample includes under 900,000 distinct CDR3 sequences, 12% seen only once; the top ten take about 1.6%. In addition, the sample was reused for a study of yellow fever vaccine responses in identical twins.

The sample taken for sequencing was PBMCs. The sequence derives from a young woman in good health. V usage is TRBV13 and J usage is TRBJ2-7, with D hard to call. In DNA, the CDR3 is TGTGCCAGCGCTGGACGGAACTCCTACGAGCAGTACTTC. It specifies CASAGRNSYEQYF.